This T cell receptor beta chain was captured by sequencing in a study of shared clonotypes between healthy human individuals. Study-wide background: Donor composition was a couple of women and a few men, aged 18 to 49.

The protocol was immunoSEQ multiplex PCR, while the TCRdb copy is restricted to in-frame clones and leaves out a portion. The sample has hundreds of thousands of clones, about 97% seen once. For this clone: As yet, its antigen is unknown.

Study-wide points: Rarefaction demonstrated incomplete sorted-subset sequencing despite large depth. Clonotypes not shared had lower generation probabilities than those common to all four donors.

What was sequenced was naive CD4+ T cells sorted from blood. The subset denotes: CD45RA+ positively selected. The clonotype was recovered from a woman in her twenties or thirties in good health.

This CDR3 is CASSPLEPTTEAFF. The CDR3 DNA follows: TGTGCCAGCAGCCCACTTGAGCCAACGACTGAAGCTTTCTTT. This chain uses TRBV5-4 with TRBJ1-1; D gene unclear. With 4 bases removed from V and 5 bases from J, the gap between germline ends came to 15 bases. This CDR3 spans 14 amino acids. Germline CDR1 and CDR2: SGHNT and YYREEE (reference sequence). The full variable domain, in which reference TRBV5-4 and TRBJ1-1 provide the parts outside the CDR3, is ETGVTQSPTHLIKTRGQQVTLRCSSQSGHNTVSWYQQALGQGPQFIFQYYREEENGRGNFPPRFSGLQFPNYSSELNVNALELDDSALYLCASSPLEPTTEAFFGQGTRLTVV.